This TCR beta chain was documented in a study of blood T cell repertoires in COVID-19. About the study: Samples representing acute and convalescent COVID-19 were sourced from the United States, Italy and Spain.

The trim removed 3 bases at V and 2 bases at J, leaving 3 bases unmatched. Looked up from germline, CDR1 is KGHSH and CDR2 is LQKENI. CDR3 length: 15 residues. Method: immunoSEQ multiplex PCR; TCRdb's copy keeps in-frame clones and lacks some. The data contain approximately 450,000 clones, roughly nine tenths of them seen just once; the ten biggest clones take up around 1.1%. The sequence derives from a young man who had recovered from COVID-19. V usage is TRBV18 and J usage is TRBJ2-3, with 9 bases matching TRBD1. The sequenced sample consisted of PBMCs or T cells enriched from blood (not recorded which). CDR3 residues: CASSPRDRVTDTQYF. CDR3 DNA: TGTGCCAGCTCACCCCGGGACAGGGTCACAGATACGCAGTATTTT.